The 22 T cell receptor beta chains listed next were all sequenced from one sample in a study of cytomegalovirus exposure and HLA in healthy donors. This table comes from immunoSEQ multiplex PCR, and its TCRdb copy is limited to in-frame clones, with some not included. The table has 200,000 to 300,000 clones, less than 95% seen once. Material for sequencing was PBMCs. The receptors derive from a woman in her 30s in good health and CMV-seronegative.

The rearrangement joins TRBV6-5 to TRBJ2-1; a weak D match, TRBD2 (5 bases). CDR3 length: 13 residues. Trimming removed 2 bases at V and 7 bases at J, with 9 bases between. In germline, CDR1 is MNHEY, CDR2 SVGAGI. Here the CDR3 DNA reads TGTGCCAGCAGTTACAAGCTAGCAAATGAGCAGTTCTTC. Encoded protein: CASSYKLANEQFF.

V usage is TRBV28 and J usage is TRBJ2-7; 9 bases map to TRBD1. Trimming took 1 base from V and 5 from J; bases not matched to a gene: 9. Germline assignment: CDR1 MDHEN and CDR2 SYDVKM. The CDR3 runs to 16 residues. The CDR3 here is CASSLSPRQGGNEQYF. The CDR3 DNA reads TGTGCCAGCAGTTTATCCCCCCGACAGGGGGGCAACGAGCAGTACTTC. The variable domain in full, with the rest retrieved from reference TRBV28 and TRBJ2-7, is DVKVTQSSRYLVKRTGEKVFLECVQDMDHENMFWYRQDPGLGLRLIYFSYDVKMKEKGDIPEGYSVSREKKERFSLILESASTNQTSMYLCASSLSPRQGGNEQYFGPGTRLTVT.

V is TRBV6-5 and J is TRBJ1-5, with 8 positions matching TRBD1. The CDR3 length is 14 residues. The ends lost 5 bases at V and 4 bases at J; junction bases unmatched: 4. Germline V lookup: CDR1 MNHEY, CDR2 SVGAGI. CDR3: CASSPTGANQPQHF. CDR3 DNA sequence: TGTGCCAGCAGTCCGACAGGGGCGAATCAGCCCCAGCATTTT.

This chain uses TRBV7-2 with TRBJ2-3, with 7 nucleotides matching TRBD2. The length of the CDR3 is 16 residues. In germline, CDR1 is SGHTA, CDR2 FQGNSA. Germline trimming cut 1 base from V and 7 bases from J; bases unmatched to any gene: 11. The CDR3 DNA sequence: TGTGCCAGCAGCTTAGTAGGCGGGAGTGAGCCCCATACGCAGTATTTT. This sequence encodes CASSLVGGSEPHTQYF.

This clone was found once. The chain uses TRBV7-2 and TRBJ2-7, with TRBD2 matching 7 bases. There are 15 residues in the CDR3. The V segment lost 1 base and the J segment 3 bases; nucleotides outside the gene matches: 6. Germline assignment: CDR1 SGHTA and CDR2 FQGNSA. In DNA form, the CDR3 reads TGTGCCAGCAGCTTAGAGCGGGGCCTCTTCTACGAGCAGTACTTC. Its protein product is CASSLERGLFYEQYF.

The CDR3 coding sequence is TGTGCCAGCACAAGACACTCCAACACCGGGGAGCTGTTTTTT. This sequence encodes CASTRHSNTGELFF. The chain is built from TRBV28 and TRBJ2-2; D is undetermined. Trimming pared 7 bases from V and 2 bases from J, leaving 11 bases between. The CDR3 length is 14 residues. Germline CDR1 and CDR2: MDHEN and SYDVKM.

The V call is TRBV11-3, the J call TRBJ2-2; tentatively, D is TRBD2 (6 bases). CDR3 size: 16 residues. Germline loops: CDR1 SGHNT, CDR2 YENEEA. V lost 6 bases and J 3 bases, leaving 17 bases between the germline ends. CDR3 DNA: TGTGCCAGCAGAGGAGGGGACCGGTCCTACACCGGGGAGCTGTTTTTT. Translating it yields CASRGGDRSYTGELFF.

CDR3 protein: CATTLTSYEQYF. The CDR3 nucleotides are TGTGCCACCACCCTAACCTCCTACGAGCAGTACTTC. The gene calls are TRBV6-1 and TRBJ2-7; D is uncertain. Trimming stripped 10 bases from V and 0 bases from J, with 10 bases between. The CDR3 has 12 amino acids. Germline V gives CDR1 MNHNS, CDR2 SASEGT.

This clone has just one count. The V and J genes are TRBV5-1 and TRBJ2-3, with D possibly TRBD2 on 6 matching bases. The CDR3 is made up of 16 amino acids. Trimming took 0 bases from V and 1 from J, leaving 12 bases between them. CDR1 and CDR2 (germline): SGHRS, YFSETQ. CDR3 bases: TGCGCCAGCAGCTTGGACATCTCGGGAGGCACAGATACGCAGTATTTT. Protein sequence: CASSLDISGGTDTQYF.

In DNA form, the CDR3 reads TGTGCCAGCAGCTCCCGCACTGAAGCTTTCTTT. Protein: CASSSRTEAFF. V is TRBV11-2 and J is TRBJ1-1; D gene ambiguous. From germline, CDR1 is SGHAT and CDR2 FQNNGV. The CDR3 length is 11 residues. V lost 4 bases, J lost 4 bases, and 4 bases lay in between.

The rearrangement joins TRBV6-6 to TRBJ1-3, with a tentative D call TRBD1 (6 bases). The CDR3 is made up of 16 amino acids. CDR1 and CDR2 (germline): MNHNY, SVGAGI (reference sequence). Trimming took 0 bases from V and 4 from J, leaving 13 bases between them. In nucleotides, the CDR3 is TGTGCCAGCAGTTACTCGGCGGGGGGCCTAGGAAACACCATATATTTT. The encoded protein is CASSYSAGGLGNTIYF.

The rearrangement joins TRBV6-1 to TRBJ1-5; D remains unclear. Trimming took 6 bases from V and 1 from J, leaving 1 base between them. Per germline, CDR1 MNHNS and CDR2 SASEGT. The CDR3 has 11 amino acids. Here the CDR3 reads CASRSNQPQHF. As DNA, the CDR3 is TGTGCCAGCAGAAGCAATCAGCCCCAGCATTTT.

The rearrangement joins TRBV11-2 to TRBJ1-1; D remains unclear. CDR3 length: 14 amino acids. V was cut by 7 bases and J by 0 bases, with 12 bases left in between. Per the germline V gene, CDR1 is SGHAT and CDR2 is FQNNGV. The CDR3, as DNA: TGTGCCAGCAAAGGATGGGTGGTGAACACTGAAGCTTTCTTT. Translation gives CASKGWVVNTEAFF.

The genes are TRBV4-3 and TRBJ1-5; the D gene is possibly TRBD1 (5 bases). The CDR3 length is 14 residues. Deletions cut 0 bases from V and 9 bases from J, with 12 bases between. Germline CDR1 is LGHNA and CDR2 is YSLEER. The chain's CDR3 is CASSQDGQGPPQHF. The DNA of the CDR3 is TGCGCCAGCAGCCAAGACGGCCAGGGTCCGCCCCAGCATTTT.

This clone occurred once. The gene calls are TRBV15 and TRBJ2-7; the D gene is possibly TRBD2 (7 bases). This CDR3 has 14 amino acids. CDR1 and CDR2 from the germline V gene are LNHNV and YYDKDF (reference sequence). Trimming shortened V by 1 base and J by 6 bases, and 13 bases separated the two germline ends. CDR3: CATSRALGGAEQYF. In DNA form, the CDR3 reads TGTGCCACCAGCAGAGCCTTAGGGGGGGCCGAGCAGTACTTC.

The chain recombines TRBV6-5 with TRBJ1-2, with unresolved D. Germline CDR1 is MNHEY and CDR2 is SVGAGI. The CDR3 totals 16 residues. V lost 0 bases, J lost 1 base, and 12 bases lay in between. The CDR3 sequence: CASSYSRRDLNYGYTF. The CDR3 DNA sequence: TGTGCCAGCAGTTACTCGAGAAGGGATCTTAACTATGGCTACACCTTC.

The V and J genes are TRBV4-1 and TRBJ2-5, with D maybe TRBD1 (6 bases). Trimming cost V 4 bases and J 2 bases, with 17 bases left between them. CDR3 length: 16 residues. Germline V gene data show CDR1 as MGHRA and CDR2 as YSYEKL. CDR3 in DNA: TGCGCCAGCAGCCGATTTTGGCCCCAGGGGCAAGAGACCCAGTACTTC. Amino acids: CASSRFWPQGQETQYF.

The rearrangement joins TRBV27 to TRBJ2-7; possible D gene TRBD2, 5 bases. Trimming left V 5 bases short and J 2 bases short, with 13 bases between. There are 14 residues in the CDR3. Looked up from germline, CDR1 is MNHEY and CDR2 is SMNVEV (reference sequence). CDR3 protein: CASSAGVAPYEQYF. For the CDR3, the DNA is TGTGCCAGCAGTGCCGGGGTAGCCCCCTACGAGCAGTACTTC.

V and J are TRBV7-9 and TRBJ1-3, with unresolved D. This CDR3 has 17 residues. Germline lookup yields CDR1 SEHNR and CDR2 FQNEAQ (reference sequence). V was clipped by 0 bases and J by 1 base, with 13 bases between them. Here the CDR3 reads CASSLAKGPESGNTIYF. The CDR3 DNA reads as TGTGCCAGCAGCTTAGCCAAGGGCCCCGAATCTGGAAACACCATATATTTT. The full variable domain, with the rest looked up from reference TRBV7-9 and TRBJ1-3, is DTGVSQNPRHKITKRGQNVTFRCDPISEHNRLYWYRQTLGQGPEFLTYFQNEAQLEKSRLLSDRFSAERPKGSFSTLEIQRTEQGDSAMYLCASSLAKGPESGNTIYFGEGSWLTVV.

As for this clone: Other DNA sequences in the sample encode the same CDR3. The chain carries TRBV27 and TRBJ2-1; D gene ambiguous. The CDR3 consists of 13 residues. Deletions cut 0 bases from V and 5 bases from J, with 5 bases between. CDR1 MNHEY and CDR2 SMNVEV come from the germline V gene (reference sequence). CDR3 nucleotide sequence: TGTGCCAGCAGTTTATCCGCGGACAATGAGCAGTTCTTC. Translation gives CASSLSADNEQFF.

This chain joins TRBV5-1 and TRBJ2-7, with TRBD2 matching 10 bases. Germline V gene sequence: CDR1 SGHRS, CDR2 YFSETQ. The CDR3 sequence is 15 residues long. V lost 0 bases, J lost 6 bases, and 6 bases stayed unmatched. The CDR3 sequence: CASSLVASGSGEQYF. CDR3 in DNA: TGCGCCAGCAGCTTGGTTGCTAGCGGGAGCGGCGAGCAGTACTTC.

The chain is built from TRBV7-9 and TRBJ2-3, with 10 bases identical to TRBD2. CDR1 is SEHNR, CDR2 FQNEAQ, per germline (reference sequence). Unmatched junction bases numbered 7, after V lost 1 base and J lost 0 bases. The CDR3 runs to 18 residues. The CDR3 DNA is TGTGCCAGCAGCTTAGGAGCGGGAGGGCCGTGGAGCACAGATACGCAGTATTTT. Encoded protein: CASSLGAGGPWSTDTQYF.